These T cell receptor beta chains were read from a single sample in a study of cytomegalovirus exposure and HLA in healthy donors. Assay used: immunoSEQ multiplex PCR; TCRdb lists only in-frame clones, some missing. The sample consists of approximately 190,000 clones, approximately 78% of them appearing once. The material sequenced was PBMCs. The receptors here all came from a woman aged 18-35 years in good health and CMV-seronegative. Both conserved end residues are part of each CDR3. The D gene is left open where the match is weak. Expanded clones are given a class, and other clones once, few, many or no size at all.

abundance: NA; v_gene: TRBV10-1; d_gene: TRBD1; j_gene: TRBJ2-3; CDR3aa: CASSPDRGQADTQYF; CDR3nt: TGCGCCAGCAGCCCGGACAGGGGGCAAGCAGATACGCAGTATTTT
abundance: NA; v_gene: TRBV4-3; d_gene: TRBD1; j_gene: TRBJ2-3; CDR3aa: CASSPRVTGGFLAGYTDTQYF; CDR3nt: TGCGCCAGCAGCCCCAGAGTGACAGGGGGCTTTTTAGCGGGCTACACAGATACGCAGTATTTT
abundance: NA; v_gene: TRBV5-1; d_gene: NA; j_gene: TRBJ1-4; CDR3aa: CASSLTGFSFEKLFF; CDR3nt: TGCGCCAGCAGCTTAACAGGGTTTTCGTTTGAAAAACTGTTTTTT
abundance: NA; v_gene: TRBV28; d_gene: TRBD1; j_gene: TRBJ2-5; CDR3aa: CASRPRQGPETQYF; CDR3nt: TGTGCCAGCAGACCCCGACAGGGGCCGGAGACCCAGTACTTC
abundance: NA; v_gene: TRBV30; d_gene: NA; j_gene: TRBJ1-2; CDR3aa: CAWSYPNRVTLDGYTF; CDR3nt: TGTGCCTGGAGCTACCCAAACAGGGTCACGCTGGATGGCTACACCTTC
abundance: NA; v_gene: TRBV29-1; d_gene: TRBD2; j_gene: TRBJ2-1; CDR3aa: CSVATSGSSYNEQFF; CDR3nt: TGCAGCGTCGCGACTAGCGGGAGCTCCTACAATGAGCAGTTCTTC
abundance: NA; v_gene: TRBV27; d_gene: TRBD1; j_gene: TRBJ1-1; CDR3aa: CASSSAIYRGGTEAFF; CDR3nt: TGTGCCAGCAGTTCCGCAATATACAGGGGAGGCACTGAAGCTTTCTTT
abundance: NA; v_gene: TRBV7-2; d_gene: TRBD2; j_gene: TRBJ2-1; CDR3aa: CASRASGSGEQFF; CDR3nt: TGTGCCAGCAGAGCTAGCGGGAGTGGTGAGCAGTTCTTC
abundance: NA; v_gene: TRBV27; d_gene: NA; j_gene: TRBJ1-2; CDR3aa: CASSPMVQRTFSNSYTF; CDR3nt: TGTGCCAGCAGTCCTATGGTACAGAGAACTTTTTCAAACAGCTACACCTTC
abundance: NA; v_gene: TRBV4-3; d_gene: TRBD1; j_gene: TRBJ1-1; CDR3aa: CASSQESRGPNTEAFF; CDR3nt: TGCGCCAGCAGCCAAGAGAGCAGGGGGCCTAACACTGAAGCTTTCTTT
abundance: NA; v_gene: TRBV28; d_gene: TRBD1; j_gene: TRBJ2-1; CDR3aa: CASSHRDRKNNEQFF; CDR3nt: TGTGCCAGCAGCCACCGGGACAGGAAGAACAATGAGCAGTTCTTC
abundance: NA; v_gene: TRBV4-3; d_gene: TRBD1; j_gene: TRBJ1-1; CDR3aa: CASSQEDRGDTEAFF; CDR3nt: TGCGCCAGCAGCCAAGAGGACAGGGGGGACACTGAAGCTTTCTTT
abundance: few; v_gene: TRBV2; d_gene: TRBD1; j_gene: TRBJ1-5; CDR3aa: CASSGNRGVSAQPQHF; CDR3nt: TGTGCCAGCAGTGGCAACAGGGGAGTTTCGGCTCAGCCCCAGCATTTT
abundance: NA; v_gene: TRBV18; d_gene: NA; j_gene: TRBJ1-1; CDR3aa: CASSPTGSEAFF; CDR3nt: TGTGCCAGCTCACCCACTGGGAGTGAAGCTTTCTTT
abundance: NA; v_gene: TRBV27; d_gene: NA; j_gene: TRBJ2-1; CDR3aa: CASSVIPAGTNEQFF; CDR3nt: TGTGCCAGCAGTGTAATCCCCGCAGGTACCAATGAGCAGTTCTTC
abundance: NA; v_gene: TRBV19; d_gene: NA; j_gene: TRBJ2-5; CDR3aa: CAALGAYQETQYF; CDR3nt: TGTGCCGCCTTGGGGGCGTACCAAGAGACCCAGTACTTC
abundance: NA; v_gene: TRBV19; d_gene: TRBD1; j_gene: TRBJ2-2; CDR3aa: CASRTGNTGELFF; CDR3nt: TGTGCCAGCCGGACAGGGAACACCGGGGAGCTGTTTTTT
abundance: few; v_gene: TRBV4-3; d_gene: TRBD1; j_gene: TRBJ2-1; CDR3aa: CASSQGGTESEQFF; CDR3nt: TGCGCCAGCAGCCAAGGTGGGACAGAGAGTGAGCAGTTCTTC
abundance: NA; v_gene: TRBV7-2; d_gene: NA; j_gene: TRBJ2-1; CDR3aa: CASSLSGQWGWFF; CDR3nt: TGTGCCAGCAGCTTGAGTGGACAGTGGGGGTGGTTCTTC
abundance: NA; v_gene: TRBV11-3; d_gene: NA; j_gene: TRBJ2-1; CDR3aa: CASSLSPNSYNEQFF; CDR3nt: TGTGCCAGCAGCTTATCCCCTAACTCCTACAATGAGCAGTTCTTC
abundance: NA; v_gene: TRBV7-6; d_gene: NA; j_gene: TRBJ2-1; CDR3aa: CASSPGLAGPYNEQFF; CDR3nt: TGTGCCAGCAGCCCAGGTTTGGCGGGTCCCTACAATGAGCAGTTCTTC
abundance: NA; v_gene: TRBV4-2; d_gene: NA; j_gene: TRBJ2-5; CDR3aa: CASSPPGETQYF; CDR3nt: TGTGCCAGCAGCCCCCCGGGGGAGACCCAGTACTTC